This TCR beta chain comes out of a study of blood T cell repertoires in COVID-19. Produced via immunoSEQ multiplex PCR; TCRdb's table is partial and in-frame only. The sample lists about 280,000 clones, 86% occurring once. CDR1 and CDR2 from the germline V gene are MNHEY and SVGEGT. J was trimmed by 3 bases and V by 5 bases; bases with no gene match: 15. This CDR3 spans 18 amino acids. The material sequenced was peripheral blood. The clonotype comes from a woman younger than 45 who had recovered from COVID-19. The chain couples TRBV6-2 or TRBV6-3 to TRBJ2-7; TRBD2 matches 11 bases. In DNA, the CDR3 is TGTGCCAGCAGTCTCAGTCTAGCGGGAGGCCCAGTCCTCTACGAGCAGTACTTC. Amino acid sequence: CASSLSLAGGPVLYEQYF.